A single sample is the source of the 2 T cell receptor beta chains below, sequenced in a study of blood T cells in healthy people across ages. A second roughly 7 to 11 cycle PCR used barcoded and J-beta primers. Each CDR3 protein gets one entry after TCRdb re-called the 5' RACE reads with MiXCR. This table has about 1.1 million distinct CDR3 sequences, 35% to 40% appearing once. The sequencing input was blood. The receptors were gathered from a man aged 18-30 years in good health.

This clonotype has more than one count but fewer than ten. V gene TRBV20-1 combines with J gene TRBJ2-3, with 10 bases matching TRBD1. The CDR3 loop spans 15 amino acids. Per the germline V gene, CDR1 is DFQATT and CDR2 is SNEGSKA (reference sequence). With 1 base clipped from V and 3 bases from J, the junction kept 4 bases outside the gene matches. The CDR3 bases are TGCAGTGCTAGAGGTCGACAGGGGGCTACAGATACGCAGTATTTT. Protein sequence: CSARGRQGATDTQYF.

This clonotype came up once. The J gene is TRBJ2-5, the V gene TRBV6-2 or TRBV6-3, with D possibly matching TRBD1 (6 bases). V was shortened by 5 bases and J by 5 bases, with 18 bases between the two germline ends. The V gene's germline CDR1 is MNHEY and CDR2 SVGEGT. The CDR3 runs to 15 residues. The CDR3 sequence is CASSLRSTGLETQYF. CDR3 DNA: TGTGCCAGCAGTCTCCGTTCGACAGGTTTGGAGACCCAGTACTTC.